A selection of T cell receptor beta chains follows, all from one sample in a study of CXCR3-negative and CXCR3-positive naive CD8 T cells. With the 5' RACE reads reprocessed, TCRdb shows one record per CDR3 protein and no DNA. The sample's table shows under 75,000 distinct CDR3 sequences. Sequencing was carried out using naive CXCR3+ CD8+ T cells from blood. The receptor set was obtained from a human donor in good health. Some clones in this sample may be carry-over from other donors' samples. The CDR3 runs from the conserved cysteine through the conserved F or W. Each record gives: J gene, V gene, CDR3 protein.

TRBJ2-2,TRBV21-1,CASSNRRTGELFF
TRBJ2-7,TRBV21-1,CASSKWGRTSSYKQYF
TRBJ2-1,TRBV7-6,CASSSPSGERHYNEQFF
TRBJ2-7,TRBV28,CASSLPTREVNEQYF
TRBJ1-1,TRBV7-3,CASSLYPGGGTEAFF
TRBJ2-7,TRBV4-2,CASSQGSQGAYEQYF
TRBJ2-7,TRBV10-3,CAISGAGTETYEQYF
TRBJ1-1,TRBV6-1,CASSVGMELTEAFF
TRBJ2-1,TRBV4-3,CASSQDPAEYNEQFF
TRBJ2-5,TRBV12-3/TRBV12-4,CASSLAPGLAGTQETQYF